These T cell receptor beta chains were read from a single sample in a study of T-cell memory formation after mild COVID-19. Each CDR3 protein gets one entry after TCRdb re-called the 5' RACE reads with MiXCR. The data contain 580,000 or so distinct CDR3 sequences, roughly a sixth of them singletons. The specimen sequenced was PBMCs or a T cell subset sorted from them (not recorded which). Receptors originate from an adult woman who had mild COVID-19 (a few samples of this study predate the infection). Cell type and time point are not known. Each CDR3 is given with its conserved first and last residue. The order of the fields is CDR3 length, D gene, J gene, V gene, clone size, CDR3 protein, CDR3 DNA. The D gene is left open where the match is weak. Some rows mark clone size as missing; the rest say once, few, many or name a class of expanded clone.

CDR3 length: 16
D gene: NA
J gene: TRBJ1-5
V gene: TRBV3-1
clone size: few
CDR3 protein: CASSQAGRDSNQPQHF
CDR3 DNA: TGTGCCAGCAGCCAAGCCGGAAGAGATAGCAATCAGCCCCAGCATTTT

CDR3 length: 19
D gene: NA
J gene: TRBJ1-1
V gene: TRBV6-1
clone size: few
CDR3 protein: CASSEIAGIGPNANTEAFF
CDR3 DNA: TGTGCCAGCAGTGAAATAGCCGGGATTGGACCAAACGCCAACACTGAAGCTTTCTTT

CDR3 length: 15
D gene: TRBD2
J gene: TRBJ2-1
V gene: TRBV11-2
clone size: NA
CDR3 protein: CASSSLAGGWVEQFF
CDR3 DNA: TGTGCCAGCAGCTCCCTAGCGGGAGGATGGGTTGAGCAGTTCTTC

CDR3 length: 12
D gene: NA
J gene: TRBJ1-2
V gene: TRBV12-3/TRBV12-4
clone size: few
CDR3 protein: CASMDSLYGYTF
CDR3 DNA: TGTGCCAGCATGGATTCTCTCTATGGCTACACCTTC

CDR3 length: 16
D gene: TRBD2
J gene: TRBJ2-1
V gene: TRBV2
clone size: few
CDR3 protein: CASSERERGAYNEQFF
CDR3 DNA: TGTGCCAGCAGTGAACGGGAGCGGGGGGCCTACAATGAGCAGTTCTTC

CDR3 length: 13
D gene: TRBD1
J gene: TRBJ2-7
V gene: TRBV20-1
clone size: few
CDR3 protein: CSAGTGGTYEQYF
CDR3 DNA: TGCAGTGCTGGGACAGGGGGCACCTACGAGCAGTACTTC

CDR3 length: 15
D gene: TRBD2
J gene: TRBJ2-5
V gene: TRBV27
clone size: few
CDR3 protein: CASSSREGYQETQYF
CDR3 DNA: TGTGCCAGCAGTAGTCGGGAGGGCTACCAAGAGACCCAGTACTTC

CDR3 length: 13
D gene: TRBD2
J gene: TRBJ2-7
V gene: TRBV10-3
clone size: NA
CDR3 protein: CAIRTSGDYEQYF
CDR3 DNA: TGTGCCATCAGGACTAGCGGGGACTACGAGCAGTACTTC

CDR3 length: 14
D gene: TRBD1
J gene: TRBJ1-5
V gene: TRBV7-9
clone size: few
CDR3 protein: CASSPGQMNQPQHF
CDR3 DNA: TGTGCCAGCAGCCCGGGACAGATGAATCAGCCCCAGCATTTT

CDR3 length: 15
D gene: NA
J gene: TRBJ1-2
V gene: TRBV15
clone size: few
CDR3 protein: CATSRNAAGDYGYTF
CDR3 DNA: TGTGCCACCAGCAGAAATGCGGCAGGCGACTATGGCTACACCTTC

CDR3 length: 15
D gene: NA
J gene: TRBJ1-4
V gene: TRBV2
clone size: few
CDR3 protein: CASRIAQGGREKLFF
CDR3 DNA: TGTGCCAGCAGAATCGCACAGGGTGGGCGTGAAAAACTGTTTTTT

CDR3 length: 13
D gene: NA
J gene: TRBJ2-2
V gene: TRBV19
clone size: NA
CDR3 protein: CASTGTATGELFF
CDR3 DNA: TGTGCCAGTACCGGGACGGCCACCGGGGAGCTGTTTTTT

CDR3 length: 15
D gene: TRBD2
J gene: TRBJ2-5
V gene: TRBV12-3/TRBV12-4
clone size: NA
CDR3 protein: CASSLGLTSGETQYF
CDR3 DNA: TGTGCCAGCAGTCTAGGGTTGACTAGCGGTGAGACCCAGTACTTC

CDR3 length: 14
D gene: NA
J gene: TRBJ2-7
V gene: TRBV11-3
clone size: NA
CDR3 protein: CASSLSGVSYEQYF
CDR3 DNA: TGTGCCAGCAGCTTATCCGGGGTCTCCTACGAGCAGTACTTC

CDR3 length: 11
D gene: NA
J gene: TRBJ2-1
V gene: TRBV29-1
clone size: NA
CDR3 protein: CSVQGGGEQFF
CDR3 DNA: TGCAGCGTCCAAGGGGGGGGTGAGCAGTTCTTC

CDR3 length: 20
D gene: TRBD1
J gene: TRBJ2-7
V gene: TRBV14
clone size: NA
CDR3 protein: CASSQEGATRDRRSWYEQYF
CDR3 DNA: TGTGCCAGCAGCCAAGAAGGGGCAACCCGGGACAGGAGGAGCTGGTACGAGCAGTACTTC

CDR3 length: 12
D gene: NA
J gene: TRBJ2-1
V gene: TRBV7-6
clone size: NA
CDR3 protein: CASSLGLDQQFF
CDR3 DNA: TGTGCCAGCAGCTTAGGGCTAGACCAGCAGTTCTTC

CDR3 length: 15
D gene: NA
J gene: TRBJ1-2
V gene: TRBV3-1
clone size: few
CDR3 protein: CASSHDHRGGYGYTF
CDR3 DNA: TGTGCCAGCAGCCACGATCATCGGGGCGGCTATGGCTACACCTTC

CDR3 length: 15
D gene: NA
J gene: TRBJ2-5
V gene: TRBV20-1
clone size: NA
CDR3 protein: CSARDYDSYAETQYF
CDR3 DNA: TGCAGTGCTAGAGATTATGACAGTTACGCGGAGACCCAGTACTTC

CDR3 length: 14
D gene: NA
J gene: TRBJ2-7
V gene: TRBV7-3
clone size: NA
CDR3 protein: CASSSRKTAHEQYF
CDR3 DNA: TGTGCCAGCAGCTCGAGAAAGACAGCCCACGAGCAGTACTTC

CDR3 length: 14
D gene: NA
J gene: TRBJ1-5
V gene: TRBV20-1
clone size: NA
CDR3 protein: CSAHQGLSNQPQHF
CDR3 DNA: TGCAGTGCTCACCAGGGATTGAGCAATCAGCCCCAGCATTTT

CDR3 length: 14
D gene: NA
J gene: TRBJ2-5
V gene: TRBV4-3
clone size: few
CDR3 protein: CASSQERGPETQYF
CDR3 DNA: TGCGCCAGCAGCCAAGAGAGGGGTCCAGAGACCCAGTACTTC

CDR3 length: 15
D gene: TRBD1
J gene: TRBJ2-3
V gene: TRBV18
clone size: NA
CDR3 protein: CASSPWDSSTDTQYF
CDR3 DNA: TGTGCCAGCTCACCATGGGACAGCTCCACAGATACGCAGTATTTT

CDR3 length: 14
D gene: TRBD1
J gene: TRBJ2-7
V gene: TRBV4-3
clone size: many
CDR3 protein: CASSQASDRVEQYF
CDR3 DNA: TGCGCCAGCAGCCAAGCCTCTGACAGGGTCGAGCAGTACTTC

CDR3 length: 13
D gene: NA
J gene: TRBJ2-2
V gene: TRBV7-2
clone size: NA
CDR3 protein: CASSLNADGELFF
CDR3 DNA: TGTGCCAGCAGCCTAAACGCGGACGGGGAGCTGTTTTTT

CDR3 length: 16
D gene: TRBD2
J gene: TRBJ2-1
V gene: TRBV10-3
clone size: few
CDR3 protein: CAIKPGGLAGLNEQFF
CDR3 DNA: TGTGCCATCAAACCTGGGGGACTAGCGGGACTAAATGAGCAGTTCTTC

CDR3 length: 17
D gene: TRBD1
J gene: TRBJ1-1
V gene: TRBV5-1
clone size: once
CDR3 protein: CASSFTGTGLQDTEAFF
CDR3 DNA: TGCGCCAGCAGCTTCACCGGGACAGGGTTGCAGGACACTGAAGCTTTCTTT

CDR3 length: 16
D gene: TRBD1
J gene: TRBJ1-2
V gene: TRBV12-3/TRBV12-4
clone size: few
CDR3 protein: CASSLARQGSNYGYTF
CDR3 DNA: TGTGCCAGCAGTTTAGCCCGACAGGGCAGTAACTATGGCTACACCTTC

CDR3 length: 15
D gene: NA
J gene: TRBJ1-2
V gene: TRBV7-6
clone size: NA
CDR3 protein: CASSLEIRGHYGYTF
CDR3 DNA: TGTGCCAGCAGCTTAGAGATCAGGGGACACTATGGCTACACCTTC

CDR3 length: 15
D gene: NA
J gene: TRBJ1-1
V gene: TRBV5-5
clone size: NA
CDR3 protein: CASSQTGRIITEAFF
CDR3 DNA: TGTGCCAGCAGCCAAACGGGACGGATCATAACTGAAGCTTTCTTT

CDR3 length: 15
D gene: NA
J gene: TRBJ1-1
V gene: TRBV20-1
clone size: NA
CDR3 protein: CSARALGRLNTEAFF
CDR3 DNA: TGCAGTGCTAGAGCTTTGGGACGACTGAACACTGAAGCTTTCTTT

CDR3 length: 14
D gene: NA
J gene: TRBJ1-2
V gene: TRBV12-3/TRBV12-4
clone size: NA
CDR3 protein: CASSWGGWENGYTF
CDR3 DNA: TGTGCCAGCAGTTGGGGAGGTTGGGAGAACGGCTACACCTTC

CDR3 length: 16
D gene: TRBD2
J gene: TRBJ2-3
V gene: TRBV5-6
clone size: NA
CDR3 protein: CASSLETGGGTDTQYF
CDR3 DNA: TGTGCCAGCAGCTTGGAAACGGGAGGAGGGACAGATACGCAGTATTTT

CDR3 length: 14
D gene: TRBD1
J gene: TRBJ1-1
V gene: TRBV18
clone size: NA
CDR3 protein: CASSPERTGLEAFF
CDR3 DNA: TGTGCCAGCTCCCCTGAACGGACAGGGCTTGAAGCTTTCTTT

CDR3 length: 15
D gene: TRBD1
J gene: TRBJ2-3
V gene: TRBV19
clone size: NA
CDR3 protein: CASSISGTGGNTQYF
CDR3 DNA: TGTGCCAGTAGTATCTCCGGGACAGGGGGAAATACGCAGTATTTT